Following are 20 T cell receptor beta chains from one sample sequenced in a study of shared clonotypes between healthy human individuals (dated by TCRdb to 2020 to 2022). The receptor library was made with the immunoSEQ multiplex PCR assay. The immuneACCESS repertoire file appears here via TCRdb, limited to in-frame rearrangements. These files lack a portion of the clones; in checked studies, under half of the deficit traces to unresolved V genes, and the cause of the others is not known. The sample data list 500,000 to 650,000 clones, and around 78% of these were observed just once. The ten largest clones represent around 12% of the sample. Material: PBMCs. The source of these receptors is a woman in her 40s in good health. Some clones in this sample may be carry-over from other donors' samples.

The CDR3 loop is CASSPLGYRYNEQFF. Written as DNA, the CDR3 is TGTGCCAGTTCTCCCCTAGGGTATCGGTACAATGAGCAGTTCTTC. The chain uses TRBV6-5 and TRBJ2-1; D is unresolved. The V gene lost 9 bases and the J gene lost 4 bases, with 19 bases spanning the gap. Germline CDR1 and CDR2: MNHEY and SVGAGI. This CDR3 region has 15 residues.

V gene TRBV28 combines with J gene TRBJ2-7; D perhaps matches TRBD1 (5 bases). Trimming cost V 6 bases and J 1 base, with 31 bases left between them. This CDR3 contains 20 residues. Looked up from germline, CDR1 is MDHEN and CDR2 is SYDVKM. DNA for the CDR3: TGTGCCAGCAGCCTTTTGTGGGGCCGCCTGGCAACGGGTCGGTCCTACGAGCAGTACTTC. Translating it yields CASSLLWGRLATGRSYEQYF.

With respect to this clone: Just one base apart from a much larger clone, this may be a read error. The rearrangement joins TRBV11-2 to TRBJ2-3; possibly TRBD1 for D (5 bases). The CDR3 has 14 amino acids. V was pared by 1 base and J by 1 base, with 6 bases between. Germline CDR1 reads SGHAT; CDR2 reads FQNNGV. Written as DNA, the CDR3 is TGTGCCAGCAGCTTAGTACAGGGCACAGATACGCAGTATTTT. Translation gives CASSLVQGTDTQYF. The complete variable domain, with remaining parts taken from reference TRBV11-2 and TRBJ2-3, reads EAGVAQSPRYKIIEKRQSVAFWCNPISGHATLYWYQQILGQGPKLLIQFQNNGVVDDSQLPKDRFSAERLKGVDSTLKIQPAKLEDSAVYLCASSLVQGTDTQYFGPGTRLTVL.

CDR3 sequence reads: CASSVAMRGHEKLFF. As DNA, the CDR3 is TGTGCCAGCAGCGTAGCCATGAGGGGGCATGAAAAACTGTTTTTT. V usage is TRBV9 and J usage is TRBJ1-4; 7 bases agree with TRBD1. The J segment lost 6 bases and the V segment lost 0 bases, leaving 5 bases of the junction unmatched. CDR1 is SGDLS, CDR2 YYNGEE, per germline. The CDR3 totals 15 residues.

The CDR3 region is CAWRESGGFSYGYTF. The CDR3 DNA sequence: TGTGCCTGGAGGGAGAGTGGGGGTTTTTCCTATGGCTACACCTTC. The rearrangement uses TRBV30 and TRBJ1-2; tentatively, D is TRBD1 (5 bases). Per the germline V gene, CDR1 is GTSNPN and CDR2 is SVGIG (reference sequence). The CDR3 consists of 15 residues. V was clipped by 3 bases and J by 4 bases, with 18 bases between them. Using reference TRBV30 and TRBJ1-2 for the parts outside the CDR3, the full variable domain is SQTIHQWPATLVQPVGSPLSLECTVEGTSNPNLYWYRQAAGRGLQLLFYSVGIGQISSEVPQNLSASRPQDRQFILSSKKLLLSDSGFYLCAWRESGGFSYGYTFGSGTRLTVV.

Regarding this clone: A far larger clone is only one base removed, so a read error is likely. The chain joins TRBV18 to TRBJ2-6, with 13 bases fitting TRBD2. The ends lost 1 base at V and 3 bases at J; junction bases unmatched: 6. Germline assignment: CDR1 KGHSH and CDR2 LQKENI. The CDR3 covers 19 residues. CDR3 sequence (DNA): TGTGCCAGCTCACCACTCGCACTAGCGGGAGGGTTTGGGGCCAACGTCCTGACTTTC. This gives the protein CASSPLALAGGFGANVLTF.

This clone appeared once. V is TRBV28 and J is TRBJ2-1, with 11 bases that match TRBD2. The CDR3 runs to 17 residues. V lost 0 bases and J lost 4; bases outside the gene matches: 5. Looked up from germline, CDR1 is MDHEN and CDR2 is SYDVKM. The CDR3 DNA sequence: TGTGCCAGCAGTTTATGGTCTAGCGGGAGGCTATACAATGAGCAGTTCTTC. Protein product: CASSLWSSGRLYNEQFF. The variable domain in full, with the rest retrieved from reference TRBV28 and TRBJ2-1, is DVKVTQSSRYLVKRTGEKVFLECVQDMDHENMFWYRQDPGLGLRLIYFSYDVKMKEKGDIPEGYSVSREKKERFSLILESASTNQTSMYLCASSLWSSGRLYNEQFFGPGTRLTVL.

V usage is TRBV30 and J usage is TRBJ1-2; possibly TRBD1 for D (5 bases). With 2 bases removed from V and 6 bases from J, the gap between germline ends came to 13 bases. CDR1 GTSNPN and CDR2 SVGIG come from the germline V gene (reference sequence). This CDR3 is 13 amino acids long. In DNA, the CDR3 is TGTGCCTGGAGTCAGACAGAAGTCCATGGCTACACCTTC. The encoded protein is CAWSQTEVHGYTF.

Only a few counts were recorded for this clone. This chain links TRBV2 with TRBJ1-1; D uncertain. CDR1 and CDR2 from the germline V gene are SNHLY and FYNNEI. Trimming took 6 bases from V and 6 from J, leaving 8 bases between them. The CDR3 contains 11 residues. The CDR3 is CASSPGPEAFF. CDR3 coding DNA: TGTGCCAGCAGCCCCGGTCCTGAAGCTTTCTTT.

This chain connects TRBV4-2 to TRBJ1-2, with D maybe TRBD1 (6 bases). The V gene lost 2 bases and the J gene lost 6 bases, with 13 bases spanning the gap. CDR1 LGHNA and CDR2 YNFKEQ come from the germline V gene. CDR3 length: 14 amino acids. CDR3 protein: CASSQTGAGDGYTF. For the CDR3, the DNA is TGTGCCAGCAGCCAAACGGGGGCAGGGGATGGCTACACCTTC.

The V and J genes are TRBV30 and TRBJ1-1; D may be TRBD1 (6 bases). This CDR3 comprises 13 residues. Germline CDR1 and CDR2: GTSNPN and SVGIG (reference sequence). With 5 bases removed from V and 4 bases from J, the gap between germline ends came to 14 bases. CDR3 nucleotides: TGTGCCTGGGCCCCTTGGACAGCCACTGAAGCTTTCTTT. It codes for CAWAPWTATEAFF. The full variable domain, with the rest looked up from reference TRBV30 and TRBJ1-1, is SQTIHQWPATLVQPVGSPLSLECTVEGTSNPNLYWYRQAAGRGLQLLFYSVGIGQISSEVPQNLSASRPQDRQFILSSKKLLLSDSGFYLCAWAPWTATEAFFGQGTRLTVV.

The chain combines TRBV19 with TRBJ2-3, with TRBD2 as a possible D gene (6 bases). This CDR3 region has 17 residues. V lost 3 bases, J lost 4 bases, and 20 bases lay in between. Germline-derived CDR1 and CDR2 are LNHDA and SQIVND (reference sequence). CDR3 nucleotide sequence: TGTGCCAGTAGTATGGGACTTCTCCCAGGTCTTCCAGATACGCAGTATTTT. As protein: CASSMGLLPGLPDTQYF. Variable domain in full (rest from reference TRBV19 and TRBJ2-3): DGGITQSPKYLFRKEGQNVTLSCEQNLNHDAMYWYRQDPGQGLRLIYYSQIVNDFQKGDIAEGYSVSREKKESFPLTVTSAQKNPTAFYLCASSMGLLPGLPDTQYFGPGTRLTVL.

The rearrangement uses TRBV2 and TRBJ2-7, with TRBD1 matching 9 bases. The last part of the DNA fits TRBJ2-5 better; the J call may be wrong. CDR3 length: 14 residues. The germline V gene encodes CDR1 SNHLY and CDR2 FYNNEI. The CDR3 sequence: CASSVDRGRETQYF. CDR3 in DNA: TGTGCCAGCAGCGTGGACAGGGGTCGAGAGACCCAGTACTTC.

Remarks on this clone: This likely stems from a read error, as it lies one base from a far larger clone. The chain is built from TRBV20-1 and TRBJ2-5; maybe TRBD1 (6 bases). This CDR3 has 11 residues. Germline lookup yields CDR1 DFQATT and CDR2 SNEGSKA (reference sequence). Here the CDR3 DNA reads TGCAGCGGACAGTTAGGAGAGACCCCGTACTTC. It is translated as CSGQLGETPYF.

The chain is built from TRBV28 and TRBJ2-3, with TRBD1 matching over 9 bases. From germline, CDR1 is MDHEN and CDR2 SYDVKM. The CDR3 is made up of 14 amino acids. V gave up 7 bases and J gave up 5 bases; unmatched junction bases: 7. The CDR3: CASTGDREVDTQYF. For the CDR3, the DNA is TGTGCCAGCACGGGGGACAGGGAGGTAGATACGCAGTATTTT.

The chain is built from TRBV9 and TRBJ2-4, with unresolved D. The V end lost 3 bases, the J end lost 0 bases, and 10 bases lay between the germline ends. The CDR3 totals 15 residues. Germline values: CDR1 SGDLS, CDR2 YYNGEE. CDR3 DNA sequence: TGTGCCAGCAGCGAAGACCGGTCAGCCAAAAACATTCAGTACTTC. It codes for CASSEDRSAKNIQYF.

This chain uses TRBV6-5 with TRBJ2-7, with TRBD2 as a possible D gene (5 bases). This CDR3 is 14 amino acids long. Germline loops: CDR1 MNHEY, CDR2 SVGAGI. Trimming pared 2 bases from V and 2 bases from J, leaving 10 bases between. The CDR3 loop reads CASSYTEGPYEQYF. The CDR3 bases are TGTGCCAGCAGTTACACCGAGGGCCCCTACGAGCAGTACTTC.

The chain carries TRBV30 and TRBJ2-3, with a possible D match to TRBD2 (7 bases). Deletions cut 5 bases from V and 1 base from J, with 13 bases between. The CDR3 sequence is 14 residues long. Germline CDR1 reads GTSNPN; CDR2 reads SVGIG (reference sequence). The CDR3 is CAWGGGHRTDTQYF. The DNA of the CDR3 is TGTGCCTGGGGCGGGGGACACCGCACAGATACGCAGTATTTT. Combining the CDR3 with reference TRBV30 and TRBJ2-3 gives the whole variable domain SQTIHQWPATLVQPVGSPLSLECTVEGTSNPNLYWYRQAAGRGLQLLFYSVGIGQISSEVPQNLSASRPQDRQFILSSKKLLLSDSGFYLCAWGGGHRTDTQYFGPGTRLTVL.

The CDR3 coding sequence is TGTGCCAGCAGCTTTGGGGGCGGTCGAGCAGATACGCAGTATTTT. As protein: CASSFGGGRADTQYF. The chain couples TRBV5-4 to TRBJ2-3, with D perhaps matching TRBD1 (6 bases). The germline V gene has CDR1 SGHNT and CDR2 YYREEE (reference sequence). V was pared by 2 bases and J by 4 bases, with 14 bases between. This CDR3 spans 15 amino acids.

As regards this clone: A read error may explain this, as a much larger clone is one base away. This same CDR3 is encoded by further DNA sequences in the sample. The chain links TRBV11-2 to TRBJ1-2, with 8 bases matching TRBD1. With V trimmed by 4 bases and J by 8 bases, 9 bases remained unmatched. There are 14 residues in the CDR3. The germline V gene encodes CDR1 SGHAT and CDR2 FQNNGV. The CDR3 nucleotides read TGTGCCAGCAGCTCAGCAGGGGGCGGCTACGGCTACACCTTC. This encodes CASSSAGGGYGYTF.